Listed below are T cell receptor beta chains from one sample, sequenced in a study of Graves' ophthalmopathy and Graves' hyperthyroidism. TCRdb fed the multiplex PCR reads into MiXCR, producing one record per CDR3 protein. Of 400,000 to 500,000 distinct CDR3 sequences in the sample, more than 20% were seen once. The source material was peripheral blood. These receptors all come from a woman aged 18-29 years with stable Graves' hyperthyroidism. Both conserved end residues are part of each CDR3. A D gene is named only where the DNA matches it firmly. Size tells how often a clone was seen (once, few, many) or the class of an expanded clone, and some rows leave it out.

V	size	J	D	CDR3	DNA
TRBV11-2	few	TRBJ1-1	-	CASSLDSGTEAFF	TGTGCCAGCAGCTTGGATTCAGGTACTGAAGCTTTCTTT
TRBV12-3/TRBV12-4	many	TRBJ2-5	TRBD2	CASSLAGTQETQYF	TGTGCCAGCAGCTTAGCGGGGACCCAAGAGACCCAGTACTTC
TRBV6-2/TRBV6-3	many	TRBJ2-3	TRBD2	CASSYSFETSGSMGTDTQYF	TGTGCCAGCAGTTACTCCTTTGAAACTAGCGGGAGCATGGGCACAGATACGCAGTATTTT
TRBV6-2/TRBV6-3	many	TRBJ2-7	-	CASSPAVGYHEQYF	TGTGCCAGCAGTCCCGCAGTAGGTTACCACGAGCAGTACTTC
TRBV12-3/TRBV12-4	many	TRBJ1-2	-	CASRPAYYSYTF	TGTGCCAGCAGGCCCGCTTACTATAGCTACACCTTC
TRBV30	-	TRBJ1-2	-	CAWSVLEGGGYGYTF	TGTGCCTGGAGTGTACTTGAAGGGGGTGGCTATGGCTACACCTTC
TRBV30	many	TRBJ1-1	-	CAWRASGNTEAFF	TGTGCCTGGAGAGCGTCAGGGAACACTGAAGCTTTCTTT
TRBV27	many	TRBJ2-7	-	CASSLGSGSYEQYF	TGTGCCAGCAGTCTAGGGAGCGGCTCCTACGAGCAGTACTTC
TRBV7-2	few	TRBJ2-5	TRBD2	CASSPRREGEAQYF	TGTGCCAGCAGTCCGCGGCGGGAGGGAGAGGCCCAGTACTTC
TRBV12-3/TRBV12-4	-	TRBJ1-5	-	CASSLGIHQPQHF	TGTGCCAGCAGTTTAGGCATCCATCAGCCCCAGCATTTT
TRBV29-1	-	TRBJ1-1	-	CSVRVSAGNTEAFF	TGCAGCGTTCGCGTGAGTGCCGGGAACACTGAAGCTTTCTTT
TRBV12-3/TRBV12-4	many	TRBJ2-5	-	CASSLVGSGGETQYF	TGTGCCAGCAGTTTAGTCGGGAGCGGTGGGGAGACCCAGTACTTC
TRBV28	-	TRBJ2-5	-	CASRERMRRGGETQYF	TGTGCCAGCAGAGAGAGGATGAGGAGGGGCGGAGAGACCCAGTACTTC
TRBV2	many	TRBJ1-2	-	CASRPQGGPSYGYTF	TGTGCCAGCAGGCCACAGGGAGGTCCCTCCTATGGCTACACCTTC
TRBV10-3	many	TRBJ2-7	TRBD2	CAISDLAGAYEQYF	TGTGCCATCAGTGACCTAGCGGGGGCCTACGAGCAGTACTTC
TRBV6-2/TRBV6-3	once	TRBJ2-7	TRBD1	CASSFNPGQGSYEQYF	TGTGCCAGCAGTTTTAATCCGGGACAGGGGTCTTACGAGCAGTACTTC
TRBV12-3/TRBV12-4	many	TRBJ1-5	-	CASTTGGNQPQHF	TGTGCCAGCACCACGGGGGGGAATCAGCCCCAGCATTTT
TRBV6-1	many	TRBJ2-7	-	CASGRTREYEQYF	TGTGCCAGCGGCCGGACCCGAGAGTACGAGCAGTACTTC
TRBV12-3/TRBV12-4	few	TRBJ2-5	-	CASSLSPGLETQYF	TGTGCCAGCAGTCTTTCCCCAGGCCTAGAGACCCAGTACTTC
TRBV7-2	many	TRBJ1-1	TRBD1	CASSTSPTGGTEAFF	TGTGCCAGCAGCACTAGCCCTACAGGGGGAACTGAAGCTTTCTTT
TRBV11-2	few	TRBJ2-4	TRBD2	CASSSPSGKNIKYF	TGTGCCAGCAGCTCGCCTAGCGGGAAAAACATTAAGTACTTC
TRBV7-2	many	TRBJ1-2	-	CASIVSREGGYTF	TGTGCCAGCATCGTTTCCAGGGAGGGAGGCTACACCTTC
TRBV6-2/TRBV6-3	many	TRBJ2-7	-	CASSYRTNSYEQYF	TGTGCCAGCAGTTATCGGACAAATTCCTACGAGCAGTACTTC
TRBV12-3/TRBV12-4	-	TRBJ1-3	-	CASIIANRNNSSGNTIYF	TGTGCCAGCATAATTGCCAACCGAAACAATAGCTCTGGAAACACCATATATTTT
TRBV10-1	many	TRBJ2-7	TRBD2	CASSSRGSGTLSYEQYF	TGCGCCAGCAGTTCCCGAGGTAGCGGGACCCTATCCTACGAGCAGTACTTC
TRBV6-5	few	TRBJ1-3	-	CASSYENPSSGNTIYF	TGTGCCAGCAGTTACGAGAACCCGAGCTCTGGAAACACCATATATTTT
TRBV27	-	TRBJ1-1	-	CASSFGRPAEAFF	TGTGCCAGCAGTTTCGGCAGGCCGGCTGAAGCTTTCTTT
TRBV6-5	-	TRBJ2-7	TRBD2	CASSYISGRGFYEQYF	TGTGCCAGCAGTTACATTAGCGGGAGGGGGTTCTACGAGCAGTACTTC
TRBV10-2	many	TRBJ2-7	TRBD2	CASNDPTSGFPYEQYF	TGCGCCAGCAATGATCCGACTAGCGGGTTTCCCTACGAGCAGTACTTC
TRBV7-9	-	TRBJ1-2	-	CASSQGATNYGHTF	TGTGCCAGCAGCCAGGGCGCCACTAACTATGGCCACACCTTC
TRBV6-2/TRBV6-3	many	TRBJ2-6	-	CASNPGANVLTF	TGTGCCAGCAACCCTGGGGCCAACGTCCTGACTTTC
TRBV20-1	many	TRBJ2-2	-	CSARETGGNTGELFF	TGCAGTGCTAGAGAGACGGGCGGGAACACCGGGGAGCTGTTTTTT
TRBV27	many	TRBJ2-5	-	CASSPAAEETQYF	TGTGCCAGCAGTCCTGCGGCGGAAGAGACCCAGTACTTC
TRBV7-6	-	TRBJ2-7	-	CASSSEGRDGSYEQYF	TGTGCCAGCAGCTCGGAGGGTCGGGACGGATCATACGAGCAGTACTTC
TRBV19	many	TRBJ1-1	-	CVASWTKLNTEAFF	TGTGTAGCTTCTTGGACAAAATTGAACACTGAAGCTTTCTTT
TRBV15	many	TRBJ2-7	-	CATSRAGRGINEQYF	TGTGCCACCAGCAGAGCCGGCAGGGGTATCAACGAGCAGTACTTC
TRBV5-1	-	TRBJ2-3	-	CASSLSTELDTQYF	TGCGCCAGCAGCTTGTCGACTGAGCTTGATACGCAGTATTTT
TRBV2	few	TRBJ1-2	-	CASSEVRQGSHGYTF	TGTGCCAGCAGTGAAGTGCGCCAGGGCAGCCATGGCTACACCTTC
TRBV28	-	TRBJ1-5	-	CASSGRTATNQPQHF	TGTGCCAGCAGTGGACGGACAGCGACAAATCAGCCCCAGCATTTT
TRBV30	many	TRBJ1-2	-	CAWSEDSDPLGYTF	TGTGCCTGGAGTGAAGACAGTGACCCCTTGGGCTACACCTTC
TRBV28	-	TRBJ2-7	TRBD1	CASRSSDRVHEQYF	TGTGCCAGCAGGAGCTCGGACAGGGTCCACGAGCAGTACTTC
TRBV5-1	many	TRBJ2-7	-	CASSGEYEQYF	TGCGCCAGCAGCGGAGAATACGAGCAGTACTTC
TRBV6-1	-	TRBJ2-7	TRBD1	CATWTGGMGEQYF	TGTGCCACCTGGACAGGGGGCATGGGCGAGCAGTACTTC
TRBV18	many	TRBJ1-5	-	CASSPPDPQGNQPQHF	TGTGCCAGCTCACCACCAGACCCTCAGGGAAATCAGCCCCAGCATTTT
TRBV20-1	many	TRBJ1-1	-	CSARNRDTEAFF	TGCAGTGCTAGAAACAGGGACACTGAAGCTTTCTTT
TRBV19	many	TRBJ1-2	TRBD1	CASNYLGDSLIYGYTF	TGTGCCAGTAATTATCTCGGGGACAGCCTAATTTATGGCTACACCTTC
TRBV10-3	many	TRBJ2-7	TRBD2	CAISVGGSTAYEQYF	TGTGCCATCAGTGTGGGCGGGAGTACGGCTTACGAGCAGTACTTC
TRBV19	many	TRBJ1-6	-	CASSIGSTDPPLHF	TGTGCCAGTAGTATCGGCAGTACGGATCCACCCCTCCACTTT
TRBV20-1	many	TRBJ1-5	TRBD1	CSASGRGQDNQPQHF	TGCAGTGCGAGTGGCAGGGGGCAGGACAATCAGCCCCAGCATTTT
TRBV29-1	-	TRBJ2-4	TRBD1	CSSGQGDIKYF	TGCAGCTCCGGACAGGGGGACATTAAGTACTTC
TRBV6-5	many	TRBJ2-5	-	CASSYSSDGETQYF	TGTGCCAGCAGTTACTCGTCCGACGGGGAGACCCAGTACTTC
TRBV6-1	many	TRBJ1-6	-	CASSRQYNSPLHF	TGTGCCAGCAGTAGGCAATATAATTCACCCCTCCACTTT
TRBV29-1	many	TRBJ2-7	-	CSAAEDREQYF	TGCAGCGCAGCCGAAGATAGGGAGCAGTACTTC
TRBV11-2	-	TRBJ1-2	TRBD1	CASSARSRTGYGYTF	TGTGCCAGCAGCGCCCGATCAAGGACAGGGTATGGCTACACCTTC
TRBV7-2	-	TRBJ2-7	-	CASSSRNRENEQYF	TGTGCCAGCAGCTCAAGGAACAGGGAAAACGAGCAGTACTTC
TRBV11-1	many	TRBJ1-2	-	CASTAFGKEGLYGYTF	TGTGCCAGCACAGCTTTCGGGAAGGAAGGGTTGTATGGCTACACCTTC
TRBV12-3/TRBV12-4	many	TRBJ2-7	TRBD2	CASSLAIAGGYEQYF	TGTGCCAGCAGTTTAGCGATAGCGGGAGGCTACGAGCAGTACTTC
TRBV11-2	once	TRBJ2-2	TRBD1	CASSTQSRTGGTGELFF	TGTGCCAGCAGCACTCAATCTCGGACAGGAGGCACCGGGGAGCTGTTTTTT